Sequencing of this T cell receptor (beta chain) was carried out in a study of spatial heterogeneity in lung cancer. The wider study: Where present, follow-up PBMC were sequenced a median of about 25 months after resection.

Trimming at V came to 4 bases and at J to 6 bases, leaving 9 bases not matched to a gene. Germline CDR1 MNHEY, CDR2 SVGAGI. This CDR3 contains 14 residues. Time point indicated: blood at routine non-recurrence follow-up after resection. Material for sequencing was whole RNA from tumor, nontumor lung or frozen PBMC, left unsorted. TCRdb re-called the 5' RACE reads through MiXCR, storing one row per CDR3 protein. This table has some 110,000 distinct CDR3 sequences, about 12% appearing once. The rearrangement uses TRBV6-5 and TRBJ2-7; 7 bases align to TRBD1. The clonotype originates from a male donor with early-stage non-small cell lung cancer. This sample comprised PBMCs, obtained at follow-up. CDR3 coding DNA: TGTGCCAGCAGTTCCTTGACAGGGTCCGGCGAGCAGTACTTC. This translates into CASSSLTGSGEQYF.